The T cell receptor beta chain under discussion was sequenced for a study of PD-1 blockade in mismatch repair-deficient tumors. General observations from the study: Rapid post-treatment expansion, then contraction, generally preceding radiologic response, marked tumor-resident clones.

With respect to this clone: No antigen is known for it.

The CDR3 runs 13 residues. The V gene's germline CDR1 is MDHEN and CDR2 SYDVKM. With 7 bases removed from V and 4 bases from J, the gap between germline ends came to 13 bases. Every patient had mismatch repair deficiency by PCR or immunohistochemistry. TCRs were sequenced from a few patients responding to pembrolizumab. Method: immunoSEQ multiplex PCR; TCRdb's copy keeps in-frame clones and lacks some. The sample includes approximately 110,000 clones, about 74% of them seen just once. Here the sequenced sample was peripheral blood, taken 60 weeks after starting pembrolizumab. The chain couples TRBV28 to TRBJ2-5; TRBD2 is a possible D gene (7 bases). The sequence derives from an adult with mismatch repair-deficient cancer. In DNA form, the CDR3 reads TGTGCCAGCACCCTGGGAGGGGGAGAGACCCAGTACTTC. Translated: CASTLGGGETQYF.